This TCR beta chain stems from a study of T cells in Graves' hyperthyroidism and ophthalmopathy. Trimming removed 6 bases from V and 1 base from J, with 10 bases in between. The CDR3 is 15 residues long. This clonotype appeared a few times. The investigators amplified TCR beta CDR3 regions from RNA transcripts. The study used the HTBI primer set for a first-round RT-PCR of the TCR CDR3. In TCRdb, the multiplex PCR reads were re-called with MiXCR into one record per CDR3 protein. The table shows about 500,000 distinct CDR3 sequences, with around 15% occurring only once. The rearrangement joins TRBV12-3 or TRBV12-4 to TRBJ2-6; D remains ambiguous. This receptor was obtained from a woman under 30 with Graves' hyperthyroidism. Sequencing was performed on blood. The CDR3: CASRLKGSGANVLTF. The CDR3 DNA reads TGTGCCAGCAGGCTCAAAGGATCTGGGGCCAACGTCCTGACTTTC.